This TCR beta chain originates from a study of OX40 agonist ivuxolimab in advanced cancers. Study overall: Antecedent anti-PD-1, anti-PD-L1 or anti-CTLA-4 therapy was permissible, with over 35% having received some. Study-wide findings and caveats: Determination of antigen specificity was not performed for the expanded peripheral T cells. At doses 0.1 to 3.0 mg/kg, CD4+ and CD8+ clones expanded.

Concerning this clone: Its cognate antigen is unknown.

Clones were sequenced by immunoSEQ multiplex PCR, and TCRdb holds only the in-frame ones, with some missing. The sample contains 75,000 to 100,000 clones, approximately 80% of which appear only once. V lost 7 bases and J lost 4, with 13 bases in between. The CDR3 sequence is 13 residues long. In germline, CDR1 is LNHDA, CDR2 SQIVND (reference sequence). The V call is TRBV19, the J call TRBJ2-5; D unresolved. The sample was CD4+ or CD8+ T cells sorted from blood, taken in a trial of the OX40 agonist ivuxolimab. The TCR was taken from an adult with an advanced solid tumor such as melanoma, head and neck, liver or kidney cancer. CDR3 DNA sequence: TGTGCCAGTACTGACGGTGGACGAGAGACCCAGTACTTC. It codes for CASTDGGRETQYF.